Here is one T cell receptor beta chain with its context. Its cognate antigen is unknown. Germline V lookup: CDR1 SGHRS, CDR2 YFSETQ. The CDR3 spans 13 residues. V lost 8 bases and J lost 8, with 17 bases in between. The data belong to a study of cytomegalovirus exposure and HLA in healthy donors. In the study overall: Inside one of the first data releases sat around 80 million unique TCRs taken from HLA-typed donors. Study-wide results and limits: The study designated 150 to 200 TCR beta chains cytomegalovirus-associated. A later analysis showed HLA-associated TCR beta chains outstripping equally common others in clonal expansion. Most TCR beta V segments were productive about 90% or about 30% of the time in an earlier analysis.

Amplification used 60 Vbeta primers and 13 Jbeta primers. Sequenced by immunoSEQ multiplex PCR; TCRdb stores in-frame clones only, minus some. The table lists roughly 150,000 clones, 80% to 90% of them singletons. This TCR came from a male donor in good health and CMV-seronegative. The chain employs TRBV5-1 and TRBJ2-1; TRBD2 is a possible D gene (5 bases). Sequenced input: PBMCs. The CDR3 nucleotides read TGCGCCAGTCAATCAAAAGGAGGAGATGAGCAGTTCTTC. Translation gives CASQSKGGDEQFF.